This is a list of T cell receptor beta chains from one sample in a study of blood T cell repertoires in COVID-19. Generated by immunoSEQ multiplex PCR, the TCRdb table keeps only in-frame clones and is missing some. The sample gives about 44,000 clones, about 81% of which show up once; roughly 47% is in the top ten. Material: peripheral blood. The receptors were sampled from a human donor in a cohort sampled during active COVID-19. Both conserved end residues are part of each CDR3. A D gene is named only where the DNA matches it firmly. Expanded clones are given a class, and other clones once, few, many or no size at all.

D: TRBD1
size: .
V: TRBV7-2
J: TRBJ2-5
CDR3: CASSPGQGPLTQYF
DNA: TGTGCCAGCAGCCCGGGACAGGGGCCTTTGACCCAGTACTTC

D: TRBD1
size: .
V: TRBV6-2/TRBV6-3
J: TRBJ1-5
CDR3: CASSLTGGYSNQPQHF
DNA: TGTGCCAGCAGTTTGACAGGGGGATATAGCAATCAGCCCCAGCATTTT

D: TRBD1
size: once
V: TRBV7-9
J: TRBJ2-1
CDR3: CASSLAAGTGSYNEQFF
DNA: TGTGCCAGCAGCTTAGCGGCCGGGACAGGGTCTTACAATGAGCAGTTCTTC

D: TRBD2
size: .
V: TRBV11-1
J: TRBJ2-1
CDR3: CASSLGLAGANEQFF
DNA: TGTGCCAGCAGCTTAGGGCTAGCGGGTGCTAATGAGCAGTTCTTC

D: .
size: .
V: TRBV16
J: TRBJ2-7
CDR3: CASSPPAGFSYEQYF
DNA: TGTGCCAGCAGCCCCCCGGCAGGCTTCTCCTACGAGCAGTACTTC

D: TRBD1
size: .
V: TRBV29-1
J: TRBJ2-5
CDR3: CSVDRQGAVETQYF
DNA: TGCAGCGTTGATAGACAGGGGGCTGTCGAGACCCAGTACTTC

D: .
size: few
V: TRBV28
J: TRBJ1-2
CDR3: CASRSGDYGYTF
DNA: TGTGCCAGCAGGTCCGGGGACTATGGCTACACCTTC

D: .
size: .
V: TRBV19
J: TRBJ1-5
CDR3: CASSIQGVQPQHF
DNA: TGTGCCAGTAGTATCCAGGGTGTTCAGCCCCAGCATTTT

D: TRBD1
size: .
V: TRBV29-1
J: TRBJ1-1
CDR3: CSVEDPGTGFEAFF
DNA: TGCAGCGTTGAAGACCCCGGGACAGGCTTTGAAGCTTTCTTT

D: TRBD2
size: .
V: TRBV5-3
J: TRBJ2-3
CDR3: CARSLEFPGTSGGYQSTDTQYF
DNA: TGTGCCAGAAGCTTGGAGTTCCCCGGGACTAGCGGGGGATACCAGAGCACAGATACGCAGTATTTT

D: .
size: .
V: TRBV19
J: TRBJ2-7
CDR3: CATRTTGPLSYEQYF
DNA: TGTGCCACTCGTACTACAGGTCCGCTCTCCTACGAGCAGTACTTC

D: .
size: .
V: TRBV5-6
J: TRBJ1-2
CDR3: CASPPKRGVGYTF
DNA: TGTGCCAGCCCCCCGAAACGGGGGGTTGGCTACACCTTC

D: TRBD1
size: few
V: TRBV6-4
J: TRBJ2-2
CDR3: CASRQGFGTGELFF
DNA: TGTGCCAGCAGACAGGGGTTTGGGACCGGGGAGCTGTTTTTT

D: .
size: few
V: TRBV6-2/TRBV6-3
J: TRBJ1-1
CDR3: CASSAGNRDTEAFF
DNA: TGTGCCAGCAGTGCGGGCAACCGCGACACTGAAGCTTTCTTT

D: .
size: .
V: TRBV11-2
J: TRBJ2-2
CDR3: CASSSAIGTSPNTGELFF
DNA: TGTGCCAGCAGCTCTGCAATCGGGACATCTCCGAACACCGGGGAGCTGTTTTTT

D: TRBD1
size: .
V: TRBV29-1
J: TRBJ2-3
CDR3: CSVEGAGGTDTQYF
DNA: TGCAGCGTTGAAGGGGCAGGGGGAACAGATACGCAGTATTTT

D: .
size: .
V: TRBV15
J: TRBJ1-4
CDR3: CATSRTHAGGLTGVTNEKLFF
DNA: TGTGCCACCAGCAGAACCCACGCCGGGGGGCTTACGGGGGTAACTAATGAAAAACTGTTTTTT

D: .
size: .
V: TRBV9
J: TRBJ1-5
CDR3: CASSVEPPTRVWPQHF
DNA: TGTGCCAGCAGCGTAGAGCCTCCCACCAGGGTATGGCCCCAGCATTTT

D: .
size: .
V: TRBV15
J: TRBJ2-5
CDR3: CATRGPQNQETQYF
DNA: TGTGCCACCAGGGGCCCTCAGAACCAAGAGACCCAGTACTTC

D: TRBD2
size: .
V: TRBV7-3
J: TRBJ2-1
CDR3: CASSLSSRGGYNEQFF
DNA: TGTGCCAGCAGCTTATCCTCGCGGGGGGGCTACAATGAGCAGTTCTTC

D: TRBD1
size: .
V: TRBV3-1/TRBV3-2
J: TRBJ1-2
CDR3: CASSPTPDRINYGYTF
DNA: TGTGCCAGCAGCCCGACCCCGGACAGGATAAATTATGGCTACACCTTC

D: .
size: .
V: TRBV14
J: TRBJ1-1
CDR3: CASSQTTGLGNTEAFF
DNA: TGTGCCAGCAGCCAAACAACGGGACTGGGAAACACTGAAGCTTTCTTT

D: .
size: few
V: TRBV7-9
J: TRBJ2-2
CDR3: CASLLDSTWTGELFF
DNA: TGTGCCAGCCTTCTAGACTCTACGTGGACCGGGGAGCTGTTTTTT

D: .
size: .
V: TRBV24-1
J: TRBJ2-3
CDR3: CATSDPEELTDTQYF
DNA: TGTGCCACCAGTGACCCAGAGGAGTTGACAGATACGCAGTATTTT

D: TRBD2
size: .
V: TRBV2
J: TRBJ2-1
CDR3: CASQEGVWEGGEFF
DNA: TGTGCCAGTCAAGAAGGGGTTTGGGAGGGAGGAGAATTCTTC

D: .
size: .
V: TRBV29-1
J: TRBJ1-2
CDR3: CSVEAGPSPYGYTF
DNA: TGCAGCGTTGAAGCAGGTCCTAGCCCCTATGGCTACACCTTC

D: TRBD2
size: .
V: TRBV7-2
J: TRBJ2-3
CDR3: CASSLLAGGDTDTQYF
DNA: TGTGCCAGCAGCTTACTAGCGGGGGGGGACACAGATACGCAGTATTTT

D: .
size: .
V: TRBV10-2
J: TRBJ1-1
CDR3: CASSEFRGTEAFF
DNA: TGCGCCAGCAGTGAGTTCCGAGGGACTGAAGCTTTCTTT

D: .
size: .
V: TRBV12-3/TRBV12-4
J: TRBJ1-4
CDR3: CASSPRTNEKLFF
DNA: TGTGCCAGCAGCCCTCGGACTAATGAAAAACTGTTTTTT

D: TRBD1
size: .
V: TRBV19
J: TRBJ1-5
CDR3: CASGTGSKHF
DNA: TGTGCCAGTGGGACAGGGTCCAAACATTTT

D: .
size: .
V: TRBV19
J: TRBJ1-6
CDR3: CASRWAEGYNSPLHF
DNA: TGTGCCAGTAGGTGGGCAGAAGGTTATAATTCACCCCTCCACTTT

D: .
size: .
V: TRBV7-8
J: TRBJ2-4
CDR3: CASSFRTSRGGNIQYF
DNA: TGTGCCAGCAGCTTCCGGACGAGCAGGGGTGGAAACATTCAGTACTTC

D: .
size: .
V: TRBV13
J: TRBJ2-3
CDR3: CASSLEVAADRDTQYF
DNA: TGTGCCAGCAGCTTAGAAGTAGCGGCCGACCGGGATACGCAGTATTTT

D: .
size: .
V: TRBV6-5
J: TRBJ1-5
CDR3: CASSYSGFGNQPQHF
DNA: TGTGCCAGCAGTTATTCAGGGTTCGGCAATCAGCCCCAGCATTTT

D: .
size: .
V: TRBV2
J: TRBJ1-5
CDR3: CASSEQGSNQPQHF
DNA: TGTGCCAGCAGTGAACAGGGTAGCAATCAGCCCCAGCATTTT

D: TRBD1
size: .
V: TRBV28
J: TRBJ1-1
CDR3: CASSFLTGAENTEAFF
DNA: TGTGCCAGCAGTTTCCTTACAGGGGCGGAGAACACTGAAGCTTTCTTT

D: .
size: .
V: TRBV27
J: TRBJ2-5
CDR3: CASSYGTLETQYF
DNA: TGTGCCAGCAGTTACGGGACTCTCGAGACCCAGTACTTC

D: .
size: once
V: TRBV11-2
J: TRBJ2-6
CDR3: CASSSTRASGANVLTF
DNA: TGTGCCAGCAGCTCAACCAGGGCCTCTGGGGCCAACGTCCTGACTTTC

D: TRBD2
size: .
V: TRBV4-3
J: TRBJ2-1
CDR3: CASSQDWASGGALGNEQFF
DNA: TGCGCCAGCAGCCAAGATTGGGCTAGCGGGGGGGCTTTAGGAAATGAGCAGTTCTTC

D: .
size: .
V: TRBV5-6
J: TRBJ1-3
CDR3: CASKKQGAGNTIYF
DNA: TGTGCCAGCAAGAAACAGGGTGCTGGAAACACCATATATTTT

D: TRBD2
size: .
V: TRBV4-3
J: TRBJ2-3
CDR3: CASSQVRGTDTQYF
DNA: TGCGCCAGCAGCCAAGTGCGGGGGACCGATACGCAGTATTTT

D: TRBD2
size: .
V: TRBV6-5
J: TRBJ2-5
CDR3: CASRGSGGVETQYF
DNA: TGTGCCAGCAGAGGTAGCGGGGGTGTTGAGACCCAGTACTTC

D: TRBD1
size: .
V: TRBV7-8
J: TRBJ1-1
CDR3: CASSEGQGYTEAFF
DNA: TGTGCCAGCAGCGAAGGACAGGGCTACACTGAAGCTTTCTTT

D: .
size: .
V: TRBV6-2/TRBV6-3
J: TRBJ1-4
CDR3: CASSRRATNEKLFF
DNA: TGTGCCAGCAGTCGGAGGGCAACTAATGAAAAACTGTTTTTT

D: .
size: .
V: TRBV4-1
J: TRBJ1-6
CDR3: CASSQDSRRGAGSPLHF
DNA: TGCGCCAGCAGCCAAGACTCTCGGCGGGGGGCCGGTTCACCCCTCCACTTT

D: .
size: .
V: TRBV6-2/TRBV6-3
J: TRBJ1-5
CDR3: CASSKGSNQPQHF
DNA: TGTGCCAGCAGTAAGGGGAGCAATCAGCCCCAGCATTTT

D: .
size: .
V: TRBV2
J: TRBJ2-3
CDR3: CASKAGPPNTDTQYF
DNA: TGTGCCAGCAAGGCGGGGCCCCCTAACACAGATACGCAGTATTTT

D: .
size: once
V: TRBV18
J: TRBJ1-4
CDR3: CASSPLRGTNEKLFF
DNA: TGTGCCAGCTCACCTCTTCGGGGAACTAATGAAAAACTGTTTTTT

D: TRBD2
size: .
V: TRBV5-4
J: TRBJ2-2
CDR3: CASSLAGGRAGELFF
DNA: TGTGCCAGCAGCTTAGCGGGGGGGCGTGCCGGGGAGCTGTTTTTT

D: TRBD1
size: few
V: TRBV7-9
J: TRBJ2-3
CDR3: CASSLVGRTGGLDTQYF
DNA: TGTGCCAGCAGCTTAGTAGGGAGGACAGGGGGACTGGATACGCAGTATTTT

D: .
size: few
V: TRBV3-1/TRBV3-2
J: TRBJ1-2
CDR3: CASSQRLGNYGYTF
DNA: TGTGCCAGCAGCCAGAGGCTCGGCAACTATGGCTACACCTTC

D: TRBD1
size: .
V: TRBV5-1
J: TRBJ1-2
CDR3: CASSLAGGQGLYGYTF
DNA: TGCGCCAGCAGCTTGGCTGGGGGACAGGGACTCTATGGCTACACCTTC

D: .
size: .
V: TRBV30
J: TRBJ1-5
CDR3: CAWSDIASNQPQHF
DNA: TGTGCCTGGAGTGACATAGCCAGCAATCAGCCCCAGCATTTT

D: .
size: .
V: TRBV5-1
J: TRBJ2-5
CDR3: CASSLRAVMGWKETQYF
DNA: TGCGCCAGCAGCTTGAGAGCGGTGATGGGGTGGAAAGAGACCCAGTACTTC

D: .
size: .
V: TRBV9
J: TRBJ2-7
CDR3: CASSVLASPEEQYF
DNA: TGTGCCAGCAGCGTCCTAGCCTCGCCGGAGGAGCAGTACTTC

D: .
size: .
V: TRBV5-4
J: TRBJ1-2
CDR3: CASSLGVTVISRNYGYTF
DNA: TGTGCCAGCAGCTTGGGTGTGACAGTAATTAGTAGGAACTATGGCTACACCTTC

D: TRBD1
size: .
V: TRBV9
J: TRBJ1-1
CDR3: CASSVVGQGAEAFF
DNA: TGTGCCAGCAGCGTAGTCGGACAGGGCGCTGAAGCTTTCTTT